What follows are 17 T cell receptor beta chains derived from one specimen sequenced in a study of cytomegalovirus exposure and HLA in healthy donors. A multiplex PCR was run with 60 Vbeta primers and 13 Jbeta primers. Sequencing was performed with immunoSEQ multiplex PCR; in TCRdb, only in-frame clones are kept and a portion is missing. The sample yields around 150,000 clones, nearly 85% seen once. Sequenced input: PBMCs. The receptors were gathered from a male donor in good health and CMV-seronegative.

The chain is built from TRBV4-1 and TRBJ2-6; maybe TRBD2 (6 bases). V lost 2 bases and J lost 1, with 9 bases in between. The CDR3 contains 16 residues. Per the germline V gene, CDR1 is MGHRA and CDR2 is YSYEKL. As DNA, the CDR3 is TGCGCCAGCAGCCAATTAGCGGTTTCTGGGGCCAACGTCCTGACTTTC. Translated: CASSQLAVSGANVLTF.

The rearrangement links TRBV6-5 to TRBJ2-3; 7 nucleotides agree with TRBD2. Unmatched junction bases numbered 4, after V lost 0 bases and J lost 4 bases. Germline loops: CDR1 MNHEY, CDR2 SVGAGI. The CDR3 contains 15 residues. The CDR3 sequence is CASSYSGGSADTQYF. Written as DNA, the CDR3 is TGTGCCAGCAGTTACTCGGGCGGGAGTGCAGATACGCAGTATTTT.

V is TRBV15 and J is TRBJ2-7, with TRBD1 matching over 8 bases. Trimming removed 2 bases from V and 1 base from J; junction bases left unmatched: 1. CDR1 LNHNV and CDR2 YYDKDF come from the germline V gene (reference sequence). This CDR3 spans 14 amino acids. This CDR3 is CATSRWTGSYEQYF. Written as DNA, the CDR3 is TGTGCCACCAGCAGATGGACAGGGTCCTACGAGCAGTACTTC.

This chain links TRBV5-1 with TRBJ1-1; the D is unclear. The CDR3 has 14 amino acids. The germline gives CDR1 SGHRS, CDR2 YFSETQ. The V and J ends lost 1 base and 4 bases respectively, with 11 bases between them. The CDR3 loop reads CASSLFSSGTEAFF. For the CDR3, the DNA is TGCGCCAGCAGCTTGTTTTCGAGTGGCACTGAAGCTTTCTTT.

This clone is a singleton in its sample. The chain has TRBV10-3 and TRBJ1-4, with no clear D. The ends were cut back, 2 bases at V and 8 bases at J, with 9 bases in the middle. The CDR3 totals 13 residues. CDR1 ENHRY and CDR2 SYGVKD come from the germline V gene. CDR3: CAISELFGEKLFF. In DNA form, the CDR3 reads TGTGCCATCAGTGAGCTTTTCGGGGAAAAACTGTTTTTT.

The J gene is TRBJ1-2, the V gene TRBV6-4; D uncertain. The CDR3 loop spans 13 amino acids. The germline V gene has CDR1 MRHNA and CDR2 SNTAGT. V lost 4 bases, J lost 7 bases, and 13 bases lay in between. The CDR3 DNA is TGTGCCAGCAGTGGGAGCTTACTGGGTGGCTACACCTTC. This encodes CASSGSLLGGYTF.

The chain uses TRBV6-5 and TRBJ2-5; unclear D gene. This CDR3 contains 14 residues. CDR1 MNHEY and CDR2 SVGAGI come from the germline V gene. The germline V and J ends were trimmed by 5 bases and 1 base, with 11 bases remaining between them. The CDR3 is CASSKAWAQETQYF. The CDR3 nucleotides are TGTGCCAGCAGTAAAGCTTGGGCCCAAGAGACCCAGTACTTC.

The chain joins TRBV7-9 to TRBJ1-2, with a tentative D call TRBD1 (6 bases). The germline V gene encodes CDR1 SEHNR and CDR2 FQNEAQ (reference sequence). V lost 2 bases and J lost 6, with 19 bases in between. CDR3 length: 16 amino acids. The CDR3 DNA is TGTGCCAGCAGCTTACAATCGCAGGGGCTCATGAATGGCTACACCTTC. Protein: CASSLQSQGLMNGYTF.

The V call is TRBV2, the J call TRBJ2-2; 8 bases line up with TRBD1. The ends lost 1 base at V and 14 bases at J; junction bases unmatched: 3. CDR3 length: 12 amino acids. Looked up from germline, CDR1 is SNHLY and CDR2 is FYNNEI. Here the CDR3 DNA reads TGTGCCAGCAGTGAAGGGACAGGGAGCCTGTTTTTT. Translating gives CASSEGTGSLFF.

This sequence joins TRBV18 and TRBJ1-6, with TRBD1 matching 9 bases. J was trimmed by 9 bases and V by 6 bases; bases with no gene match: 12. From germline, CDR1 is KGHSH and CDR2 LQKENI. CDR3 length: 16 amino acids. The CDR3: CASSPQKGQGGSPLHF. The CDR3, as DNA: TGTGCCAGCTCCCCCCAAAAGGGACAGGGTGGTTCACCCCTCCACTTT.

The V gene is TRBV28, the J gene TRBJ2-1; 8 nucleotides agree with TRBD2. With 5 bases clipped from V and 0 bases from J, the junction kept 6 bases outside the gene matches. Germline V gene sequence: CDR1 MDHEN, CDR2 SYDVKM. The CDR3 contains 16 residues. The DNA for the CDR3 is TGTGCCAGCAGTCCATTAGCGGGGATCTCCTACAATGAGCAGTTCTTC. Amino acids: CASSPLAGISYNEQFF.

The chain combines TRBV30 with TRBJ2-5; unclear D gene. CDR1 is GTSNPN and CDR2 is SVGIG in the germline V gene (reference sequence). This CDR3 region has 11 residues. Trimming pared 1 base from V and 5 bases from J, leaving 5 bases between. CDR3 region: CAWSAPETQYF. CDR3 sequence (DNA): TGTGCCTGGAGTGCCCCGGAGACCCAGTACTTC.

The CDR3 region is CASSSQTGLHGYTF. CDR3 sequence (DNA): TGTGCCAGCAGTTCTCAGACAGGGCTGCATGGCTACACCTTC. The chain has TRBV5-4 and TRBJ1-2; 7 bases are a match to TRBD1. The CDR3 contains 14 residues. CDR1 is SGHNT, CDR2 YYREEE, per germline (reference sequence). V was pared by 5 bases and J by 6 bases, with 10 bases of the junction left unmatched.

This rearrangement joins TRBV12-5 to TRBJ2-5, with D perhaps matching TRBD1 (5 bases). CDR3 length: 13 amino acids. Trimming cost V 3 bases and J 3 bases, with 8 bases left between them. The germline gives CDR1 LGHNT, CDR2 FRNRAP. The CDR3 loop is CASGLGHEETQYF. CDR3 nucleotides: TGTGCTAGTGGTTTAGGACATGAAGAGACCCAGTACTTC.

CDR3 loop: CASSPFPREVGGETQYF. CDR3 bases: TGTGCCAGCTCACCATTTCCCCGGGAGGTCGGGGGAGAGACCCAGTACTTC. The genes are TRBV18 and TRBJ2-5, with 7 bases lining up with TRBD2. Germline V gene data show CDR1 as KGHSH and CDR2 as LQKENI. V trimming: 2 bases; J trimming: 4 bases; junction bases outside the gene matches: 13. The CDR3 consists of 17 residues.

Comment on this clone: At one of its ends the junction is not consistent with the germline gene, which may arise from a read error. V and J are TRBV7-9 and TRBJ2-1; D gene unclear. The CDR3 covers 15 residues. CDR1 is SEHNR and CDR2 is FQNEAQ in the germline V gene (reference sequence). CDR3 in amino acids: CSSSPHVVSVNEQFF. Written as DNA, the CDR3 is TGTTCCAGCAGCCCCCACGTAGTGTCGGTCAATGAGCAGTTCTTC.

The V and J genes are TRBV6-1 and TRBJ2-5; the match to TRBD1 covers 7 bases. The J call may be wrong; the DNA end is better matched by TRBJ2-7. The CDR3 sequence is 11 residues long. In germline, CDR1 is MNHNS, CDR2 SASEGT. For the CDR3, the DNA is TGTGCCACTTTAGGGGGCAACGAGCAGTACTTC. Translating gives CATLGGNEQYF.